The 26 T cell receptor beta chains listed next were all sequenced from one sample in a study of cytomegalovirus exposure and HLA in healthy donors. The PCR made use of 60 Vbeta and 13 Jbeta primers. Measured with immunoSEQ multiplex PCR; TCRdb has only the in-frame clones, and not every one. The table shows 95,000 to 110,000 clones, with 60% to 85% occurring only once. The source material was PBMCs. These receptors were obtained from a man aged 50 to 59 in good health and CMV-seropositive.

The chain uses TRBV5-1 and TRBJ2-2, with 10 bases matching TRBD1. Per the germline V gene, CDR1 is SGHRS and CDR2 is YFSETQ. V shed 0 bases, J shed 3 bases, and the junction held 2 bases outside the gene matches. This CDR3 has 16 amino acids. The CDR3 DNA sequence: TGCGCCAGCAGCTTGGGGGACAGGGGTGACACCGGGGAGCTGTTTTTT. It is translated as CASSLGDRGDTGELFF. Based on the CDR3 plus reference TRBV5-1 and TRBJ2-2, the full variable domain is KAGVTQTPRYLIKTRGQQVTLSCSPISGHRSVSWYQQTPGQGLQFLFEYFSETQRNKGNFPGRFSGRQFSNSRSEMNVSTLELGDSALYLCASSLGDRGDTGELFFGEGSRLTVL.

The chain combines TRBV29-1 with TRBJ2-1, with 8 bases matching TRBD2. With V trimmed by 7 bases and J by 6 bases, 14 bases remained unmatched. Looked up from germline, CDR1 is SQVTM and CDR2 is ANQGSEA. The CDR3 length is 15 residues. The CDR3, as DNA: TGCAGCGCCCCTTTAGCGGGAAGTTTTTCCAATGAGCAGTTCTTC. This sequence encodes CSAPLAGSFSNEQFF.

This chain connects TRBV15 to TRBJ1-2, with no clear D. The germline gives CDR1 LNHNV, CDR2 YYDKDF (reference sequence). The V and J ends lost 0 bases and 8 bases respectively, with 13 bases between them. The CDR3 loop spans 14 amino acids. The CDR3 DNA reads TGTGCCACCAGCAGAGATGTGCACCCGAGAGGCTACACCTTC. Encoded protein: CATSRDVHPRGYTF.

The chain is built from TRBV10-2 and TRBJ1-5; possibly TRBD1 for D (5 bases). Germline assignment: CDR1 WSHSY and CDR2 SAAADI. V was shortened by 8 bases and J by 6 bases, with 14 bases between the two germline ends. CDR3 length: 13 residues. CDR3 region: CASRERGGQPQHF. The CDR3 DNA follows: TGCGCCAGCCGGGAACGGGGGGGTCAGCCCCAGCATTTT.

The chain employs TRBV10-2 and TRBJ2-1; TRBD2 aligns across 9 bases. This CDR3 is 15 amino acids long. The germline CDR1 and CDR2 sequences are WSHSY and SAAADI. V dropped 3 bases and J dropped 7; count of bases not matched to a gene: 7. The DNA for the CDR3 is TGCGCCAGCAGTGAACAGCGGGAGGTTGTGAATGAGCAGTTCTTC. It specifies CASSEQREVVNEQFF.

V is TRBV28 and J is TRBJ1-4; 9 bases align to TRBD1. Germline CDR1 is MDHEN and CDR2 is SYDVKM. The junction had 9 bases not matched to a gene; V was cut back by 5 bases and J by 8 bases. The length of the CDR3 is 15 residues. The CDR3 sequence is CASSRQQGAVEKLFF. In DNA form, the CDR3 reads TGTGCCAGCAGTCGGCAACAGGGGGCAGTAGAAAAACTGTTTTTT.

The rearrangement uses TRBV5-1 and TRBJ2-1; D gene uncertain. In germline, CDR1 is SGHRS, CDR2 YFSETQ. CDR3 length: 14 residues. V was shortened by 7 bases and J by 3 bases, with 14 bases between the two germline ends. Here the CDR3 reads CASRPLLGYNEQFF. The CDR3 DNA follows: TGCGCCAGCCGACCCCTCCTAGGCTACAATGAGCAGTTCTTC. Full variable domain (remainder filled in from reference TRBV5-1 and TRBJ2-1): KAGVTQTPRYLIKTRGQQVTLSCSPISGHRSVSWYQQTPGQGLQFLFEYFSETQRNKGNFPGRFSGRQFSNSRSEMNVSTLELGDSALYLCASRPLLGYNEQFFGPGTRLTVL.

The J gene is TRBJ2-1, the V gene TRBV19; no reliable D call. Germline-derived CDR1 and CDR2 are LNHDA and SQIVND (reference sequence). V lost 3 bases to trimming and J lost 8 bases, with 11 bases between them. This CDR3 has 13 amino acids. In DNA form, the CDR3 reads TGTGCCAGTAGTATCACCGCGTTCGATGAGCAGTTCTTC. The encoded protein is CASSITAFDEQFF. Using reference TRBV19 and TRBJ2-1 for the parts outside the CDR3, the full variable domain is DGGITQSPKYLFRKEGQNVTLSCEQNLNHDAMYWYRQDPGQGLRLIYYSQIVNDFQKGDIAEGYSVSREKKESFPLTVTSAQKNPTAFYLCASSITAFDEQFFGPGTRLTVL.

The chain uses TRBV19 and TRBJ1-1; TRBD1 matches at 9 bases. Germline V gives CDR1 LNHDA, CDR2 SQIVND (reference sequence). With V trimmed by 3 bases and J by 2 bases, 4 bases remained unmatched. The length of the CDR3 is 15 residues. Here the CDR3 reads CASSMGTGTNTEAFF. In DNA, the CDR3 is TGTGCCAGTAGTATGGGGACAGGGACAAACACTGAAGCTTTCTTT.

The rearrangement uses TRBV27 and TRBJ2-7, with D possibly matching TRBD1 (5 bases). Trimming took 6 bases from V and 6 from J, leaving 9 bases between them. The CDR3 loop spans 11 amino acids. Germline V CDR1 and CDR2: MNHEY, SMNVEV (reference sequence). CDR3 sequence: CASRGVGEQYF. In DNA form, the CDR3 reads TGTGCCAGCAGAGGGGTCGGCGAGCAGTACTTC.

The chain carries TRBV28 and TRBJ2-7; 7 bases agree with TRBD1. This CDR3 is 14 amino acids long. The germline V gene encodes CDR1 MDHEN and CDR2 SYDVKM. V lost 3 bases, J lost 0 bases, and 2 bases stayed unmatched. The CDR3 DNA is TGTGCCAGCAGTTTGGACAGGCGCTCCTACGAGCAGTACTTC. It codes for CASSLDRRSYEQYF.

This clone was counted a few times. The genes are TRBV19 and TRBJ2-5; 7 bases fit TRBD2. Per germline, CDR1 LNHDA and CDR2 SQIVND (reference sequence). The trim removed 2 bases at V and 5 bases at J, leaving 5 bases unmatched. The CDR3 has 14 residues. As DNA, the CDR3 is TGTGCCAGTAGTATACAGGGAGGGAGCGAGACCCAGTACTTC. Translation: CASSIQGGSETQYF.

V is TRBV7-3 and J is TRBJ1-1, with 7 bases matching TRBD1. Germline-derived CDR1 and CDR2 are SGHTA and FQGTGA. This CDR3 is 18 amino acids long. V was pared by 5 bases and J by 4 bases, with 19 bases of the junction left unmatched. This CDR3 reads CASSLKGGGGVGGTEAFF. CDR3 nucleotide sequence: TGTGCCAGCAGCCTAAAAGGGGGCGGCGGGGTCGGGGGCACTGAAGCTTTCTTT.

The chain is built from TRBV6-1 and TRBJ2-5, with 7 bases that match TRBD1. The CDR3 consists of 15 residues. CDR1 and CDR2 (germline): MNHNS, SASEGT. Germline trimming cut 2 bases from V and 2 bases from J; bases unmatched to any gene: 5. The CDR3 sequence: CASSEFRGPQETQYF. The CDR3 DNA follows: TGTGCCAGCAGTGAATTTAGGGGGCCACAAGAGACCCAGTACTTC.

The CDR3 here is CASSLGVGGITDTQYF. Written as DNA, the CDR3 is TGTGCCAGCAGCTTAGGAGTAGGGGGCATCACAGATACGCAGTATTTT. V usage is TRBV7-2 and J usage is TRBJ2-3, with 7 bases lining up with TRBD1. Germline V gene lookup returns CDR1 SGHTA and CDR2 FQGNSA. Trimming at V came to 1 base and at J to 2 bases, leaving 6 bases not matched to a gene. CDR3 length: 16 residues.

The genes are TRBV2 and TRBJ2-7, with D possibly being TRBD1 (6 bases). The germline CDR1 and CDR2 sequences are SNHLY and FYNNEI. The CDR3 consists of 13 residues. Trimming left V 8 bases short and J 4 bases short, with 15 bases between. The CDR3 DNA reads TGTGCCAGCTTGGGGACCGGACAGTACGAGCAGTACTTC. Amino acid sequence: CASLGTGQYEQYF.

This sequence joins TRBV9 and TRBJ2-1; a weak D match, TRBD2 (6 bases). CDR3 length: 15 amino acids. Germline loops: CDR1 SGDLS, CDR2 YYNGEE. Trimming shortened V by 0 bases and J by 5 bases, and 12 bases separated the two germline ends. The CDR3 coding sequence is TGTGCCAGCAGCGTAGGACTAGTCGCCAACAATGAGCAGTTCTTC. Amino acids: CASSVGLVANNEQFF.

Only a few counts were recorded for this clone. V and J are TRBV9 and TRBJ2-1, with 7 bases matching TRBD2. Germline loops: CDR1 SGDLS, CDR2 YYNGEE. CDR3 size: 15 residues. Trimming cost V 0 bases and J 4 bases; bases outside gene matches: 4. In DNA, the CDR3 is TGTGCCAGCAGCGTAGCCCTAGCGGATTACAATGAGCAGTTCTTC. Its translation is CASSVALADYNEQFF. The entire variable domain, with the rest obtained from reference TRBV9 and TRBJ2-1, is as follows: DSGVTQTPKHLITATGQRVTLRCSPRSGDLSVYWYQQSLDQGLQFLIQYYNGEERAKGNILERFSAQQFPDLHSELNLSSLELGDSALYFCASSVALADYNEQFFGPGTRLTVL.

This clone came up a few times. The chain employs TRBV4-2 and TRBJ2-1; TRBD2 matches 13 bases. The CDR3 is 18 residues long. From germline, CDR1 is LGHNA and CDR2 YNFKEQ. V gave up 4 bases and J gave up 1 base; unmatched junction bases: 7. CDR3: CASSRSTSGRSSYNEQFF. CDR3 nucleotide sequence: TGTGCCAGCAGCCGATCGACTAGCGGGAGGAGTTCCTACAATGAGCAGTTCTTC.

The chain employs TRBV27 and TRBJ2-3, with 7 bases identical to TRBD2. This CDR3 is 15 amino acids long. Germline trimming cut 1 base from V and 1 base from J; bases unmatched to any gene: 2. Germline CDR1 is MNHEY and CDR2 is SMNVEV (reference sequence). Here the CDR3 reads CASSLWGGGTDTQYF. The CDR3 DNA reads TGTGCCAGCAGTTTATGGGGAGGGGGCACAGATACGCAGTATTTT.

About this clone: This same CDR3 is encoded by further DNA sequences in the sample. V usage is TRBV29-1 and J usage is TRBJ1-1, with D maybe TRBD1 (5 bases). Trimming pared 1 base from V and 2 bases from J, leaving 8 bases between. The germline V gene has CDR1 SQVTM and CDR2 ANQGSEA. This CDR3 comprises 13 residues. The CDR3 protein is CSVEGQGNTEAFF. As DNA, the CDR3 is TGCAGCGTTGAAGGTCAGGGAAACACTGAAGCTTTCTTT.

V usage is TRBV28 and J usage is TRBJ2-5; D perhaps matches TRBD2 (6 bases). CDR3 length equals 12 residues. Looked up from germline, CDR1 is MDHEN and CDR2 is SYDVKM. V gave up 6 bases and J gave up 5 bases, with 10 bases separating them. CDR3 sequence reads: CASREEGETQYF. The CDR3 nucleotides read TGTGCCAGCAGGGAGGAGGGGGAGACCCAGTACTTC.

This chain uses TRBV10-3 with TRBJ2-1; 10 bases map to TRBD2. After removal of 7 bases from V and 0 bases from J, the junction contained 0 bases not matched to a gene. CDR1 ENHRY and CDR2 SYGVKD come from the germline V gene. The CDR3 has 14 amino acids. CDR3 DNA: TGTGCCATCACTAGCGGGAGCTCCTACAATGAGCAGTTCTTC. Translating it yields CAITSGSSYNEQFF.

The CDR3 loop is CASRGLAVAQDTQYF. The CDR3 coding sequence is TGTGCCAGCAGGGGACTAGCGGTCGCACAAGATACGCAGTATTTT. V usage is TRBV11-2 and J usage is TRBJ2-3; TRBD2 matches at 11 bases. J lost 5 bases, V lost 6 bases, and 7 bases had no gene match. There are 15 residues in the CDR3. CDR1 and CDR2 (germline): SGHAT, FQNNGV.

The gene calls are TRBV28 and TRBJ2-1; 13 nucleotides agree with TRBD2. V was clipped by 1 base and J by 5 bases; unmatched bases: 2. Germline V gives CDR1 MDHEN, CDR2 SYDVKM. The CDR3 runs 16 residues. The CDR3, as DNA: TGTGCCAGCAGTTTATTGGGGACTAGCGGGAACAATGAGCAGTTCTTC. It specifies CASSLLGTSGNNEQFF.

The chain couples TRBV28 to TRBJ2-5; tentatively, D is TRBD2 (6 bases). The germline V and J ends were trimmed by 6 bases and 7 bases, with 27 bases remaining between them. Germline V gives CDR1 MDHEN, CDR2 SYDVKM. The CDR3 is 17 amino acids. CDR3: CASSSSPLSTSRVTQYF. CDR3 sequence (DNA): TGTGCCAGCAGCTCCTCACCTTTATCGACTAGTAGGGTGACCCAGTACTTC.